This TCR beta chain came from a study of CD8+CD57+ T cells in acquired aplastic anemia. For the study at large: Roughly 9.8 million reads, on average, were obtained for CD4+ cells from healthy donors.

Researchers used genomic DNA as the template to profile TCR beta VDJ and CDR3. One entry per CDR3 protein results from TCRdb running MiXCR on the reads. The table includes some 190,000 distinct CDR3 sequences, around 59% detected once. V trimming: 2 bases; J trimming: 5 bases; junction bases outside the gene matches: 1. CDR1 is ENHRY and CDR2 is SYGVKD in the germline V gene. The CDR3 totals 14 residues. Material for sequencing was sorted CD4+, CD8+, or CD8+CD57+ T cells (not recorded which) from PBMCs. The origin of this receptor is a human donor in good health, serving as a control. The chain carries TRBV10-3 and TRBJ1-4; the match to TRBD1 covers 8 bases. This CDR3 is CAISEGQGNEKLFF. In DNA, the CDR3 is TGTGCCATCAGTGAGGGACAGGGCAATGAAAAACTGTTTTTT.